The 24 T cell receptor beta chains below come from one sample, sequenced in a study of blood T cell repertoires in COVID-19. Some clones are missing from TCRdb's copy, which holds only in-frame ones; the method was immunoSEQ multiplex PCR. There are hundreds of thousands of clones in the sample; about 88% occur only once, and 2% to 2.5% lies in the top ten. Material: peripheral blood. These receptors came from a woman aged 40 to 50 who had recovered from COVID-19.

The rearrangement joins TRBV5-1 to TRBJ2-5; D might be TRBD2 (6 bases). Germline V gene data show CDR1 as SGHRS and CDR2 as YFSETQ. The CDR3 is 16 amino acids. The germline V and J ends were trimmed by 0 bases and 1 base, with 13 bases remaining between them. CDR3 sequence (DNA): TGCGCCAGCAGCTTGGCGGGTCGGGGGACCCAAGAGACCCAGTACTTC. This gives the protein CASSLAGRGTQETQYF.

The rearrangement uses TRBV7-2 and TRBJ2-7; a weak D match, TRBD2 (5 bases). This CDR3 has 13 residues. CDR1 SGHTA and CDR2 FQGNSA come from the germline V gene. V was clipped by 5 bases and J by 3 bases, with 11 bases between them. The CDR3 protein is CASSAGAHYEQYF. The CDR3 bases are TGTGCCAGCAGCGCGGGCGCACACTACGAGCAGTACTTC.

This clone was picked up one time. The chain employs TRBV19 and TRBJ1-2; D unclear. V lost 3 bases to trimming and J lost 4 bases, with 9 bases between them. This CDR3 region has 13 residues. Germline-derived CDR1 and CDR2 are LNHDA and SQIVND (reference sequence). The CDR3 coding sequence is TGTGCCAGTAGTATCAGGCAGTCCTATGGCTACACCTTC. It translates to CASSIRQSYGYTF.

The rearrangement links TRBV3-1 (or the pseudogene TRBV3-2) to TRBJ1-6; 9 bases fit TRBD1. The CDR3 has 18 residues. The V segment lost 4 bases and the J segment 6 bases; nucleotides outside the gene matches: 13. The germline gives CDR1 LGHDT, CDR2 YNNKEL (reference sequence). CDR3 sequence: CASSPPGDRVRGNSPLHF. CDR3 in DNA: TGTGCCAGCAGCCCCCCCGGGGACAGGGTGAGAGGTAATTCACCCCTCCACTTT.

The gene calls are TRBV6-5 and TRBJ2-3; the match to TRBD2 covers 8 bases. The CDR3 runs to 14 residues. J was trimmed by 2 bases and V by 7 bases; bases with no gene match: 5. The V gene's germline CDR1 is MNHEY and CDR2 SVGAGI. CDR3 nucleotides: TGTGCCAGCACCGATAGCGGGGCCACAGATACGCAGTATTTT. It is translated as CASTDSGATDTQYF.

V and J are TRBV18 and TRBJ2-7; possibly TRBD2 for D (6 bases). The CDR3 sequence is 13 residues long. With 1 base removed from V and 7 bases from J, the gap between germline ends came to 11 bases. Germline CDR1 reads KGHSH; CDR2 reads LQKENI. The DNA for the CDR3 is TGTGCCAGCTCACCACGGGAGGCTGGAGAGCAGTACTTC. This translates into CASSPREAGEQYF.

The rearrangement joins TRBV6-5 to TRBJ2-3; TRBD1 aligns across 8 bases. CDR3 length: 13 residues. Germline-derived CDR1 and CDR2 are MNHEY and SVGAGI. Trimming cost V 6 bases and J 11 bases; bases outside gene matches: 10. CDR3 amino acids: CASRGTGTGRQYF. CDR3 coding DNA: TGTGCCAGCAGGGGAACCGGGACAGGACGGCAGTATTTT.

The rearrangement links TRBV11-3 to TRBJ1-1; D is unresolved. V lost 1 base to trimming and J lost 4 bases, with 13 bases between them. The germline V gene encodes CDR1 SGHNT and CDR2 YENEEA. The CDR3 runs to 15 residues. CDR3: CASSLAPARSTEAFF. CDR3 sequence (DNA): TGTGCCAGCAGCTTAGCCCCGGCGCGGAGCACTGAAGCTTTCTTT.

The chain links TRBV2 to TRBJ2-5; 10 bases are shared with TRBD1. The CDR3 is 13 residues long. Per the germline V gene, CDR1 is SNHLY and CDR2 is FYNNEI. V lost 6 bases to trimming and J lost 3 bases; unmatched junction nucleotides: 1. The CDR3 reads CASSGTGEETQYF. The CDR3 DNA reads as TGTGCCAGCAGCGGGACAGGGGAAGAGACCCAGTACTTC.

This chain links TRBV3-1 (or the pseudogene TRBV3-2) with TRBJ2-1, with 7 positions matching TRBD2. Germline CDR1 is LGHDT and CDR2 is YNNKEL (reference sequence). J was trimmed by 1 base and V by 0 bases; bases with no gene match: 6. CDR3 length: 17 amino acids. The CDR3 coding sequence is TGTGCCAGCAGCCAAGAAGGCGGGAGAGGTTCCTACAATGAGCAGTTCTTC. It encodes CASSQEGGRGSYNEQFF.

The rearrangement links TRBV10-3 to TRBJ2-3; D remains ambiguous. The V gene's germline CDR1 is ENHRY and CDR2 SYGVKD. Trimming removed 2 bases from V and 1 base from J, with 4 bases in between. The CDR3 length is 13 residues. The CDR3 DNA sequence: TGTGCCATCAGTGAGATAGGCACAGATACGCAGTATTTT. Amino acid sequence: CAISEIGTDTQYF.

The chain employs TRBV25-1 and TRBJ2-2, with 8 bases aligning to TRBD1. V lost 8 bases and J lost 6; bases outside the gene matches: 8. The CDR3 is made up of 14 amino acids. Germline V CDR1 and CDR2: MGHDK, SYGVNS. CDR3 loop: CASSGGAGAGELFF. The CDR3 coding sequence is TGTGCCAGCTCAGGGGGCGCCGGCGCCGGGGAGCTGTTTTTT.

This clone was seen more than once but under ten times. The chain recombines TRBV30 with TRBJ1-5; 10 bases match TRBD1. Germline lookup yields CDR1 GTSNPN and CDR2 SVGIG (reference sequence). J was trimmed by 4 bases and V by 2 bases; bases with no gene match: 8. The CDR3 has 16 amino acids. The CDR3 DNA follows: TGTGCCTGGAGTCCCGGGACAGGGGCAAAAAATCAGCCCCAGCATTTT. Protein product: CAWSPGTGAKNQPQHF.

This clone was recorded only once. The chain combines TRBV4-3 with TRBJ2-5; D is ambiguous. The CDR3 has 15 amino acids. Germline V gene data show CDR1 as LGHNA and CDR2 as YSLEER. Trimming removed 7 bases from V and 5 bases from J, with 20 bases in between. CDR3 sequence reads: CASIGSVGARETQYF. Written as DNA, the CDR3 is TGCGCCAGCATCGGGTCAGTCGGAGCGCGGGAGACCCAGTACTTC.

V is TRBV18 and J is TRBJ1-6; 8 bases are a match to TRBD1. This CDR3 is built from 14 residues. Losses at the gene ends were 3 bases for V and 9 bases for J; bases not matched to a gene: 4. Germline V gene sequence: CDR1 KGHSH, CDR2 LQKENI. The CDR3 loop is CASSPDRGGSPLHF. The CDR3 region has the DNA TGTGCCAGCTCACCTGACAGGGGCGGTTCACCCCTCCACTTT.

The chain has TRBV7-9 and TRBJ1-4; 8 bases match TRBD1. The V gene's germline CDR1 is SEHNR and CDR2 FQNEAQ (reference sequence). The CDR3 loop spans 17 amino acids. The V and J ends lost 5 bases and 6 bases, in that order; junction bases with no gene match: 14. The CDR3 loop reads CASSPRDRIGADEKLFF. The CDR3 region has the DNA TGTGCCAGCAGCCCCCGGGACAGGATCGGTGCCGATGAAAAACTGTTTTTT.

The rearrangement joins TRBV18 to TRBJ2-7, with TRBD1 matching 8 bases. From germline, CDR1 is KGHSH and CDR2 LQKENI. After removal of 6 bases from V and 6 bases from J, the junction contained 13 bases not matched to a gene. The length of the CDR3 is 15 residues. CDR3: CASSYDRGFPSEQYF. The CDR3 nucleotides read TGTGCCAGCTCCTATGACAGGGGATTTCCTTCCGAGCAGTACTTC.

The chain is built from TRBV6-2 or TRBV6-3 and TRBJ2-3, with D perhaps TRBD1 (6 bases). Trimming removed 5 bases at V and 7 bases at J, with 7 bases between. CDR3 length: 11 amino acids. From germline, CDR1 is MNHEY and CDR2 SVGEGT. CDR3 in amino acids: CASSQGYTQYF. The CDR3 DNA reads TGTGCCAGCAGTCAGGGGTATACGCAGTATTTT.

The chain uses TRBV6-2 or TRBV6-3 and TRBJ1-2, with D possibly matching TRBD1 (5 bases). V dropped 0 bases and J dropped 9 bases, with 14 bases sitting between them. Per germline, CDR1 MNHEY and CDR2 SVGEGT. This CDR3 has 14 amino acids. This CDR3 is CASSYSKTGPSYTF. CDR3 nucleotide sequence: TGTGCCAGCAGTTACTCGAAAACAGGCCCTAGCTACACCTTC.

The rearrangement uses TRBV4-2 and TRBJ1-5; a weak D match, TRBD1 (5 bases). Germline assignment: CDR1 LGHNA and CDR2 YNFKEQ. The length of the CDR3 is 18 residues. Trimming left V 4 bases short and J 0 bases short, with 19 bases between. DNA of the CDR3: TGTGCCAGCAGCCGGCAATTACAGACAGATGGTAGCAATCAGCCCCAGCATTTT. Protein: CASSRQLQTDGSNQPQHF.

J is TRBJ2-1 and V is TRBV20-1; 9 bases match TRBD2. V trimming: 3 bases; J trimming: 8 bases; junction bases outside the gene matches: 11. Germline CDR1 and CDR2: DFQATT and SNEGSKA (reference sequence). The CDR3 is 15 amino acids. CDR3 protein: CSASVLRGGHHEQFF. The CDR3, as DNA: TGCAGTGCTAGTGTTCTGCGGGGGGGCCACCATGAGCAGTTCTTC.

The chain carries TRBV24-1 and TRBJ2-1, with 8 bases identical to TRBD1. The CDR3 has 13 amino acids. The V gene end was trimmed by 9 bases and the J gene end by 8 bases; junction bases not matched to a gene: 8. In germline, CDR1 is KGHDR, CDR2 SFDVKD. The CDR3, as DNA: TGTGCCACCGAGAGACAGGGGTGGGATGAGCAGTTCTTC. Encoded protein: CATERQGWDEQFF.

The chain joins TRBV15 to TRBJ2-1; 8 bases agree with TRBD2. The germline gives CDR1 LNHNV, CDR2 YYDKDF (reference sequence). V gave up 7 bases and J gave up 6 bases; unmatched junction bases: 11. The CDR3 sequence is 15 residues long. The CDR3 region has the DNA TGTGCCACCAATAGAGCGGGGGTCAGGGGCAATGAGCAGTTCTTC. This gives the protein CATNRAGVRGNEQFF.

The chain is built from TRBV2 and TRBJ2-5; D uncertain. The CDR3 runs 11 residues. V was pared by 6 bases and J by 4 bases, with 6 bases between. Germline lookup yields CDR1 SNHLY and CDR2 FYNNEI. The CDR3 DNA is TGTGCCAGCAGGGGCTCAGAGACCCAGTACTTC. Its protein product is CASRGSETQYF.